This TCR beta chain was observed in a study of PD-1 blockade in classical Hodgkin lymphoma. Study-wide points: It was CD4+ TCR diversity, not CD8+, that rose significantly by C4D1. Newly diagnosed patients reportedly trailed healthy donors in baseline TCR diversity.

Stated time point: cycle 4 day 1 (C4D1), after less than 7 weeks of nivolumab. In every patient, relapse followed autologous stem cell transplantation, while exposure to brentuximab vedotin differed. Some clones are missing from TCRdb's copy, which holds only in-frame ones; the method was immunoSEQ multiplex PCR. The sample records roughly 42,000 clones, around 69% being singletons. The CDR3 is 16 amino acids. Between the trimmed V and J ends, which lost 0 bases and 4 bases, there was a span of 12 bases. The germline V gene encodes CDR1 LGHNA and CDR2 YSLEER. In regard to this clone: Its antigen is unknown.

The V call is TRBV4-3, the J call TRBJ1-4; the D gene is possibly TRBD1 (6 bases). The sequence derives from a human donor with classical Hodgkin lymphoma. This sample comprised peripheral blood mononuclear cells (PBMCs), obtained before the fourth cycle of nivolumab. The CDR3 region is CASSQDTTGINEKLFF. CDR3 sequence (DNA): TGCGCCAGCAGCCAAGATACTACAGGGATTAATGAAAAACTGTTTTTT.